This T cell receptor (beta chain) stems from a study of identical twins. This clonotype showed up many times. V lost 6 bases to trimming and J lost 5 bases, with 17 bases between them. This CDR3 has 15 amino acids. TCRdb re-called the 5' RACE reads through MiXCR, storing one row per CDR3 protein. Of about 520,000 distinct CDR3 sequences listed, 20% to 25% were seen once; the top ten hold 0.8% to 1%. This sample was shared with a second study, whose subject was T cells expressing NK-cell markers.

The TCR sequence derives from a young woman in good health. The V and J genes are TRBV12-3 or TRBV12-4 and TRBJ1-5, with D unclear. Source material: CD4+ T cells sorted from blood. The CDR3, as DNA: TGTGCCAGCAGCCGCTGGGGAAACCGGCATCAGCCCCAGCATTTT. This translates into CASSRWGNRHQPQHF.